A single sample is the source of the 13 T cell receptor beta chains below, sequenced in a study of T cell responses to AZD1222 COVID-19 vaccine. The repertoire was sequenced with immunoSEQ multiplex PCR; TCRdb's copy has only in-frame clones and lacks some. The sample consists of 150,000 to 160,000 clones, about 90% of them appearing once. This specimen was peripheral blood, taken 28 days after the second AZD1222 dose. The receptor source for this set is an adult who received the AZD1222 COVID-19 vaccine.

The chain employs TRBV28 and TRBJ1-5, with 9 bases fitting TRBD1. Germline V gene data show CDR1 as MDHEN and CDR2 as SYDVKM. With 5 bases clipped from V and 7 bases from J, the junction kept 9 bases outside the gene matches. This CDR3 region has 15 residues. CDR3 region: CASSSIDRGKQPQHF. The CDR3 DNA reads TGTGCCAGCAGTAGCATCGACAGGGGGAAGCAGCCCCAGCATTTT. The whole variable domain, filled in from reference TRBV28 and TRBJ1-5, reads DVKVTQSSRYLVKRTGEKVFLECVQDMDHENMFWYRQDPGLGLRLIYFSYDVKMKEKGDIPEGYSVSREKKERFSLILESASTNQTSMYLCASSSIDRGKQPQHFGDGTRLSIL.

V and J are TRBV6-2 or TRBV6-3 and TRBJ1-2; D remains ambiguous. Germline CDR1 MNHEY, CDR2 SVGEGT. V was clipped by 4 bases and J by 4 bases, with 7 bases between them. The CDR3 has 12 amino acids. This CDR3 reads CASSLTSYGYTF. The DNA for the CDR3 is TGTGCCAGCAGTTTAACGAGCTATGGCTACACCTTC.

The chain combines TRBV11-2 with TRBJ1-5; the D is unclear. Germline V gives CDR1 SGHAT, CDR2 FQNNGV. CDR3 length: 15 residues. The ends were cut back, 2 bases at V and 3 bases at J, with 11 bases in the middle. The CDR3: CASSLQGRVNQPQHF. CDR3 nucleotide sequence: TGTGCCAGCAGCTTACAAGGACGGGTCAATCAGCCCCAGCATTTT.

J is TRBJ1-2 and V is TRBV7-2, with 7 bases matching TRBD1. The germline gives CDR1 SGHTA, CDR2 FQGNSA. The CDR3 contains 15 residues. With 1 base clipped from V and 4 bases from J, the junction kept 6 bases outside the gene matches. The DNA for the CDR3 is TGTGCCAGCAGCTTAGGGGCAGGGGGGACCTATGGCTACACCTTC. Amino acids: CASSLGAGGTYGYTF.

The V gene is TRBV9, the J gene TRBJ2-1, with TRBD2 as a possible D gene (6 bases). Per the germline V gene, CDR1 is SGDLS and CDR2 is YYNGEE. This CDR3 comprises 18 residues. V lost 0 bases and J 3 bases, leaving 19 bases between the germline ends. The CDR3 sequence is CASSVAATGPGVYNEQFF. The DNA of the CDR3 is TGTGCCAGCAGCGTAGCTGCGACTGGACCGGGGGTCTACAATGAGCAGTTCTTC.

This clone came up once. V usage is TRBV3-1 (or the pseudogene TRBV3-2) and J usage is TRBJ1-2, with D uncertain. Germline loops: CDR1 LGHDT, CDR2 YNNKEL (reference sequence). V lost 4 bases, J lost 7 bases, and 22 bases lay in between. CDR3 length equals 16 residues. This chain's CDR3 is CASSLLSRRVGSGYTF. The CDR3 bases are TGTGCCAGCAGCCTCTTGAGCAGACGAGTGGGGAGTGGCTACACCTTC.

J is TRBJ1-5 and V is TRBV6-6, with D perhaps matching TRBD1 (5 bases). V dropped 2 bases and J dropped 0 bases, with 8 bases sitting between them. There are 15 residues in the CDR3. The V gene's germline CDR1 is MNHNY and CDR2 SVGAGI (reference sequence). This chain's CDR3 is CASSYGRGSNQPQHF. In DNA, the CDR3 is TGTGCCAGCAGTTACGGAAGGGGTAGCAATCAGCCCCAGCATTTT.

This clone turned up a few times. The chain is built from TRBV28 and TRBJ1-6, with no clear D. There are 12 residues in the CDR3. Trimming cost V 6 bases and J 9 bases, with 9 bases left between them. Per the germline V gene, CDR1 is MDHEN and CDR2 is SYDVKM. CDR3 nucleotide sequence: TGTGCCAGCAGCCTATCGACTTCACCCCTCCACTTT. Amino acids: CASSLSTSPLHF.

The chain combines TRBV19 with TRBJ1-2, with 7 bases identical to TRBD1. V shed 7 bases, J shed 2 bases, and the junction held 4 bases outside the gene matches. The length of the CDR3 is 13 residues. Per the germline V gene, CDR1 is LNHDA and CDR2 is SQIVND (reference sequence). The CDR3 loop is CASNSQGNYGYTF. CDR3 bases: TGTGCCAGTAACTCACAGGGGAACTATGGCTACACCTTC.

This rearrangement joins TRBV28 to TRBJ1-6; maybe TRBD1 (5 bases). Deletions cut 6 bases from V and 7 bases from J, with 16 bases between. This CDR3 comprises 15 residues. The germline gives CDR1 MDHEN, CDR2 SYDVKM. The CDR3 sequence is CASSISGGKNSPLHF. In DNA form, the CDR3 reads TGTGCCAGCAGCATCTCGGGGGGGAAGAATTCACCCCTCCACTTT. Together with reference TRBV28 and TRBJ1-6, the CDR3 gives the full variable domain: DVKVTQSSRYLVKRTGEKVFLECVQDMDHENMFWYRQDPGLGLRLIYFSYDVKMKEKGDIPEGYSVSREKKERFSLILESASTNQTSMYLCASSISGGKNSPLHFGNGTRLTVT.

V is TRBV20-1 and J is TRBJ1-2; D remains ambiguous. V was pared by 6 bases and J by 8 bases, with 10 bases between. The CDR3 runs to 10 residues. Germline CDR1 DFQATT, CDR2 SNEGSKA (reference sequence). The CDR3 protein is CSAPFRGYTF. The CDR3 coding sequence is TGCAGTGCGCCTTTTCGGGGCTACACCTTC.

The rearrangement uses TRBV19 and TRBJ1-6; 9 bases fit TRBD1. The CDR3 is made up of 15 amino acids. V trimming: 6 bases; J trimming: 10 bases; junction bases outside the gene matches: 10. Germline-derived CDR1 and CDR2 are LNHDA and SQIVND (reference sequence). The CDR3 sequence: CASSSTGTGRSPLHF. CDR3 sequence (DNA): TGTGCCAGTAGCTCGACCGGGACAGGGAGGTCACCCCTCCACTTT.

The chain uses TRBV7-9 and TRBJ1-2; TRBD1 aligns across 7 bases. The V and J ends lost 4 bases and 3 bases, in that order; junction bases with no gene match: 5. The CDR3 totals 14 residues. Germline assignment: CDR1 SEHNR and CDR2 FQNEAQ (reference sequence). CDR3 DNA sequence: TGTGCCAGCAGCTCGACAGGGACCCACTATGGCTACACCTTC. The encoded protein is CASSSTGTHYGYTF.